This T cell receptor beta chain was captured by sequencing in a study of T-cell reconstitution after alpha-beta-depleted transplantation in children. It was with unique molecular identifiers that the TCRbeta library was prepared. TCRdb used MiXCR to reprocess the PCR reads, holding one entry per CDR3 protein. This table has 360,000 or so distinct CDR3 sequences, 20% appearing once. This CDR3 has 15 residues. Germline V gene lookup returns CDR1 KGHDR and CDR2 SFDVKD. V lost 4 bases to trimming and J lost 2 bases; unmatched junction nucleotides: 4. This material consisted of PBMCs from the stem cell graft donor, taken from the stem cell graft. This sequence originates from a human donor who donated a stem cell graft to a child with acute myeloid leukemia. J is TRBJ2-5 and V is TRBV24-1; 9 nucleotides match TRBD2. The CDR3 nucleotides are TGTGCCACCAGTGAGCGGACTAGCGCGCAAGAGACCCAGTACTTC. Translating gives CATSERTSAQETQYF.